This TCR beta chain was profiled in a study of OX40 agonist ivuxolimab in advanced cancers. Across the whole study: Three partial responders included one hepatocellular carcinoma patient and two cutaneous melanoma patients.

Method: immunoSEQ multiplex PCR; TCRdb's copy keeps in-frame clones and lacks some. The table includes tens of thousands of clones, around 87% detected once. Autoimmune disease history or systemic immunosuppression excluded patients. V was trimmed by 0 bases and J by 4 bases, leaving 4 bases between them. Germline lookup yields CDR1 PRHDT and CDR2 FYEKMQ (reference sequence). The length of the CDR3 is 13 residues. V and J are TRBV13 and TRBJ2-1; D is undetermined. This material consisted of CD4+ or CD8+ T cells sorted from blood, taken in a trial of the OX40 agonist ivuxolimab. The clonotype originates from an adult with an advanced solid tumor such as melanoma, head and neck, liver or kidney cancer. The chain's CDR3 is CASSLGSYNEQFF. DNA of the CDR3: TGTGCCAGCAGCTTAGGGTCGTACAATGAGCAGTTCTTC.